The rows below give T cell receptor beta chains drawn from one sample of a study of vaccination effects on CD4 cells after COVID-19. The table came from immunoSEQ multiplex PCR; TCRdb's copy has only in-frame clones and leaves some out. The data show about 79,000 clones, with about 70% seen just once and around 1.5% held by the top ten. Their antigens remain unidentified. The material sequenced was CD4+ T cells from PBMCs cultured with HCoV-229E spike peptides, taken before COVID-19 vaccination. The origin of the receptors is a human donor who received a COVID-19 vaccine. CDR3s include the opening cysteine and the closing phenylalanine or tryptophan. The order of the fields is J gene, D gene, V gene, clone size, CDR3 protein, CDR3 DNA. D genes are given only for firm matches. Expanded clones are given a class, and other clones once, few, many or no size at all.

J: TRBJ1-2
D: -
V: TRBV4-3
size: -
CDR3: CASSQDKGGSGYGYTF
DNA: TGCGCCAGCAGCCAAGATAAAGGAGGATCGGGCTATGGCTACACCTTC

J: TRBJ1-5
D: -
V: TRBV5-1
size: -
CDR3: CASSLGGYSNQPQHF
DNA: TGCGCCAGCAGCTTGGGTGGATATAGCAATCAGCCCCAGCATTTT

J: TRBJ1-3
D: TRBD1
V: TRBV2
size: -
CDR3: CASSRTGDSGNTIYF
DNA: TGTGCCAGCAGCAGGACAGGGGATTCTGGAAACACCATATATTTT

J: TRBJ1-2
D: TRBD1
V: TRBV19
size: -
CDR3: CASKEGAEDYGYTF
DNA: TGTGCCAGTAAAGAGGGGGCTGAAGACTATGGCTACACCTTC

J: TRBJ2-3
D: -
V: TRBV7-9
size: -
CDR3: CASSKTITASTDTQYF
DNA: TGTGCCAGCAGCAAAACTATCACAGCTAGCACAGATACGCAGTATTTT

J: TRBJ2-2
D: -
V: TRBV5-1
size: -
CDR3: CASSSIDGDSYGELFF
DNA: TGCGCCAGCAGCTCCATAGACGGCGACTCATACGGGGAGCTGTTTTTT

J: TRBJ1-1
D: -
V: TRBV29-1
size: -
CDR3: CSGTSIRGTGNTEAFF
DNA: TGCAGCGGGACCTCGATCCGGGGGACGGGAAACACTGAAGCTTTCTTT

J: TRBJ2-6
D: -
V: TRBV27
size: -
CDR3: CASRRASSGANVLTF
DNA: TGTGCCAGCAGACGGGCAAGCTCTGGGGCCAACGTCCTGACTTTC

J: TRBJ1-2
D: -
V: TRBV18
size: -
CDR3: CASSPTGGANYYGYTF
DNA: TGTGCCAGCTCACCCACTGGGGGGGCGAACTATTATGGCTACACCTTC

J: TRBJ1-4
D: TRBD1
V: TRBV5-1
size: -
CDR3: CASSSYRDRGEEKLFF
DNA: TGCGCCAGCAGCTCTTACCGGGACAGGGGTGAGGAAAAACTGTTTTTT

J: TRBJ2-5
D: -
V: TRBV5-1
size: once
CDR3: CASSLSFGAGQETQYF
DNA: TGCGCCAGCAGCTTGTCGTTCGGGGCGGGCCAAGAGACCCAGTACTTC

J: TRBJ2-5
D: -
V: TRBV5-1
size: -
CDR3: CASSPERVDETQYF
DNA: TGCGCCAGCAGCCCGGAGAGGGTGGATGAGACCCAGTACTTC

J: TRBJ1-4
D: -
V: TRBV6-2/TRBV6-3
size: -
CDR3: CASSGTREEKLFF
DNA: TGTGCCAGCAGTGGGACCCGCGAGGAAAAACTGTTTTTT

J: TRBJ1-5
D: -
V: TRBV4-2
size: -
CDR3: CASSQDLRGGNQPQHF
DNA: TGTGCCAGCAGCCAAGATTTACGGGGCGGCAATCAGCCCCAGCATTTT

J: TRBJ2-1
D: TRBD1
V: TRBV5-1
size: -
CDR3: CASSTGTGLSSYNEQFF
DNA: TGCGCCAGCAGTACCGGGACAGGGCTGAGCTCCTACAATGAGCAGTTCTTC

J: TRBJ2-6
D: -
V: TRBV5-8
size: few
CDR3: CASSLKGANVLTF
DNA: TGTGCCAGCAGCTTGAAGGGGGCCAACGTCCTGACTTTC

J: TRBJ2-2
D: -
V: TRBV7-2
size: -
CDR3: CASSSLDSGELFF
DNA: TGTGCCAGCAGCTCACTAGACAGCGGGGAGCTGTTTTTT

J: TRBJ2-4
D: -
V: TRBV28
size: -
CDR3: CASSVMAEGNIQYF
DNA: TGTGCCAGCAGTGTGATGGCGGAGGGAAACATTCAGTACTTC

J: TRBJ1-2
D: -
V: TRBV6-5
size: -
CDR3: CASRPRGANYGYTF
DNA: TGTGCCAGCCGTCCGCGCGGAGCTAACTATGGCTACACCTTC

J: TRBJ2-5
D: TRBD1
V: TRBV7-3
size: -
CDR3: CASSPQGARETQYF
DNA: TGTGCCAGCAGCCCACAGGGGGCGCGGGAGACCCAGTACTTC

J: TRBJ1-2
D: -
V: TRBV29-1
size: -
CDR3: CSVAGTANYGYTF
DNA: TGCAGCGTCGCCGGGACGGCTAACTATGGCTACACCTTC

J: TRBJ1-2
D: -
V: TRBV19
size: -
CDR3: CASSIDGGQRYGYTF
DNA: TGTGCCAGTAGTATAGATGGCGGGCAGCGGTATGGCTACACCTTC

J: TRBJ1-5
D: -
V: TRBV4-3
size: -
CDR3: CASSQEVKGKNSNQPQHF
DNA: TGCGCCAGCAGCCAAGAGGTTAAAGGGAAGAATAGCAATCAGCCCCAGCATTTT

J: TRBJ1-5
D: TRBD1
V: TRBV7-3
size: -
CDR3: CASSRLGVQGFNQPQHF
DNA: TGTGCCAGCAGCCGACTTGGGGTACAGGGGTTTAATCAGCCCCAGCATTTT

J: TRBJ2-2
D: -
V: TRBV28
size: -
CDR3: CASSLKTGELFF
DNA: TGTGCCAGCAGTTTAAAGACCGGGGAGCTGTTTTTT

J: TRBJ2-2
D: -
V: TRBV6-5
size: -
CDR3: CASTALANTGELFF
DNA: TGTGCCAGCACGGCACTCGCGAACACCGGGGAGCTGTTTTTT

J: TRBJ2-1
D: TRBD1
V: TRBV19
size: -
CDR3: CASSTPDRGVYNEQFF
DNA: TGTGCCAGTAGTACACCGGACAGGGGGGTCTACAATGAGCAGTTCTTC

J: TRBJ1-1
D: -
V: TRBV19
size: -
CDR3: CASTTRWVLNTEAFF
DNA: TGTGCCAGTACTACCCGGTGGGTCTTGAACACTGAAGCTTTCTTT

J: TRBJ1-1
D: -
V: TRBV3-1/TRBV3-2
size: -
CDR3: CASSQDLTITEAFF
DNA: TGTGCCAGCAGCCAAGATCTCACCATCACTGAAGCTTTCTTT

J: TRBJ2-6
D: -
V: TRBV18
size: -
CDR3: CASSSGQVLTFSGANVLTF
DNA: TGTGCCAGCTCCTCGGGCCAGGTCCTTACTTTCTCTGGGGCCAACGTCCTGACTTTC

J: TRBJ1-4
D: -
V: TRBV5-1
size: -
CDR3: CASSFLDPNEKLFF
DNA: TGCGCCAGCAGCTTCTTGGATCCTAATGAAAAACTGTTTTTT

J: TRBJ1-4
D: -
V: TRBV25-1
size: few
CDR3: CASSRVATNEKLFF
DNA: TGTGCCAGCTCACGGGTGGCAACTAATGAAAAACTGTTTTTT

J: TRBJ2-2
D: TRBD1
V: TRBV5-1
size: -
CDR3: CASSFQGTVNTGELFF
DNA: TGCGCCAGCAGCTTTCAGGGGACAGTTAACACCGGGGAGCTGTTTTTT

J: TRBJ2-3
D: TRBD2
V: TRBV4-2
size: -
CDR3: CASSQEGAGGTTDTQYF
DNA: TGTGCCAGCAGCCAAGAGGGAGCGGGGGGGACCACAGATACGCAGTATTTT

J: TRBJ2-3
D: -
V: TRBV7-2
size: -
CDR3: CASSLAGPDTQYF
DNA: TGTGCCAGCAGCTTAGCTGGGCCAGATACGCAGTATTTT

J: TRBJ1-6
D: -
V: TRBV28
size: few
CDR3: CASSLRASSYNSPLHF
DNA: TGTGCCAGCAGTCTCAGGGCCAGCTCCTATAATTCACCCCTCCACTTT

J: TRBJ1-2
D: TRBD1
V: TRBV5-5
size: -
CDR3: CASSLPGTGTGYTF
DNA: TGTGCCAGCAGCTTACCTGGGACAGGGACAGGCTACACCTTC